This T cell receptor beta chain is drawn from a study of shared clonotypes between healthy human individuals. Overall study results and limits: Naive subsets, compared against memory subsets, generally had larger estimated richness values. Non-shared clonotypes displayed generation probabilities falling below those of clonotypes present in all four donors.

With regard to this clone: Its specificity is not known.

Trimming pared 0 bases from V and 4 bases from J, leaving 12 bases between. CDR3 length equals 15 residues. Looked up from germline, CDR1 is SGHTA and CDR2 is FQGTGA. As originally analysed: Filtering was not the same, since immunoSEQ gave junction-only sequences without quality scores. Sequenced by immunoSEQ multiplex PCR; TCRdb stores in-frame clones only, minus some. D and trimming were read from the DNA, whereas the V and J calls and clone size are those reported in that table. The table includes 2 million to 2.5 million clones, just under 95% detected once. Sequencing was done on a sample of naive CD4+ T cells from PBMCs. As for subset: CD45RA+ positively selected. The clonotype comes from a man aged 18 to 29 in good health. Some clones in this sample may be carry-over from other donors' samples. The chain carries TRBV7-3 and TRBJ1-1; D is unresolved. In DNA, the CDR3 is TGTGCCAGCAGCTTAACGAGGACTGGAGGCACTGAAGCTTTCTTT. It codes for CASSLTRTGGTEAFF.